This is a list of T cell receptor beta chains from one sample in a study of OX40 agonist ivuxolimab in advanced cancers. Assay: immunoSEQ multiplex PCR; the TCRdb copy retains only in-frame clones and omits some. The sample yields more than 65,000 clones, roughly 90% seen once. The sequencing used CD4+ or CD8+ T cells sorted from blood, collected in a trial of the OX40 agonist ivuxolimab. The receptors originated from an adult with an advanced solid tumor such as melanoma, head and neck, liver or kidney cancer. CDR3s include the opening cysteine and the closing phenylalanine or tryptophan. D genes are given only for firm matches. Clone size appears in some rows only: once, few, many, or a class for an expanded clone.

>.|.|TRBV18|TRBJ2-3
TGTGCCAGCTCACCACCGAGTCAGAGCACAGATACGCAGTATTTT
CASSPPSQSTDTQYF
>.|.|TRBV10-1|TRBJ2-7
TGCGCCAGCAGCGAACAGGGACGGCCCTCGGGCGAGCAGTACTTC
CASSEQGRPSGEQYF
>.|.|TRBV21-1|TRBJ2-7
TGTGCCAGCAGCAAGTACGACAGACGACTAGCCCTCTCCTACGAGCAGTACTTC
CASSKYDRRLALSYEQYF
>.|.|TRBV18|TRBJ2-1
TGTGCCAGCTCACCAGCAGCCAGCTACAATGAGCAGTTCTTC
CASSPAASYNEQFF
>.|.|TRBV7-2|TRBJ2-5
TGTGCCAGCAGCCATACCGGGACACAAATCCAAGAGACCCAGTACTTC
CASSHTGTQIQETQYF
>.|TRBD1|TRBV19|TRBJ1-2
TGTGCCAGTGCGGGACAGGGAGCCTTCTATGGCTACACCTTC
CASAGQGAFYGYTF
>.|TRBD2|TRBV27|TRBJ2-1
TGTGCCAGCAGTACCCACTGGGGCGGGAGAACATACCTTCCGTTGGAGTTCTTC
CASSTHWGGRTYLPLEFF
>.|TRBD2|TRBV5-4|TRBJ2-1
TGTGCCAGCAGCCTACCTAGCGGGGAATACAATGAGCAGTTCTTC
CASSLPSGEYNEQFF
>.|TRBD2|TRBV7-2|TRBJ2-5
TGTGCCAGCAGCTTGGCTCGAGCGGGAGGCCGGGAGACCCAGTACTTC
CASSLARAGGRETQYF
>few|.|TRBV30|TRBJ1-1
TGTGCCTGGGATAGGATATTGAACACTGAAGCTTTCTTT
CAWDRILNTEAFF
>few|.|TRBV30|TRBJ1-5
TGTGCCTGGAGTGGGGCGGGCCGACAGCCCCAGCATTTT
CAWSGAGRQPQHF